Sequencing of this TCR beta chain was carried out in a study of cytomegalovirus exposure and HLA in healthy donors. Study results and caveats: Association of 17,000 or so TCR beta sequences with HLA alleles was found at 0.05 false discovery rate in a later analysis. In vitro confirmation showed a few CMV-associated chains to be CMV antigen specific.

As regards this clone: Antigen specificity is unknown.

The PCR had 60 Vbeta and 13 Jbeta primers. Original processing notes: Later, an analysis found some 80 million unique TCR beta chains, and approximately 10 million of these were shared. The data were produced by immunoSEQ multiplex PCR, yet TCRdb's version contains in-frame clones alone and is incomplete. Clonal size and the V and J genes are those of that table, whereas D and trimming came from the DNA. Of 160,000 or so clones in the sample, over 70% were seen once. CDR1 and CDR2 (germline): SGHTA, FQGTGA. The CDR3 consists of 14 residues. With 4 bases removed from V and 1 base from J, the gap between germline ends came to 10 bases.

The sample was PBMCs. This chain connects TRBV7-3 to TRBJ1-1; TRBD1 might be the D (6 bases). This receptor was identified in a woman aged 18-30 years in good health and CMV-seronegative. CDR3 sequence reads: CASSSSTGNTEAFF. The CDR3 DNA reads as TGTGCCAGCAGCTCCTCGACAGGGAACACTGAAGCTTTCTTT.